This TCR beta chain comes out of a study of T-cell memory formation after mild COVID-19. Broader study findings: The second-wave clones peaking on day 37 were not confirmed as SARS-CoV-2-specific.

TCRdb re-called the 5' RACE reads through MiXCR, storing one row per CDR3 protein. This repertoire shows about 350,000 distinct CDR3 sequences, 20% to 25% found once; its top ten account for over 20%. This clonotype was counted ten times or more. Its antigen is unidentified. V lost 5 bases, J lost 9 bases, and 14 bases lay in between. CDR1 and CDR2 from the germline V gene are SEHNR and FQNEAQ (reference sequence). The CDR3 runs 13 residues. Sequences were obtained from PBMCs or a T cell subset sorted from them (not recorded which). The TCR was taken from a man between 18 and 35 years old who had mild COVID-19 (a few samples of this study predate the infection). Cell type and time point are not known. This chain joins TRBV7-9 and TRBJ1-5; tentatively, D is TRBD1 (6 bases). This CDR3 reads CASSRDIEGPQHF. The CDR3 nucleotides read TGTGCCAGCAGCCGGGACATTGAGGGGCCCCAGCATTTT.